What follows describes a single TCR beta chain. The study recruited people aged 18 to 89 years across 24 US areas. This entry comes from a study of blood T cell repertoires in COVID-19. Study summary: From T cells, B-cell-depleted T cells, or PBMCs came the material, which was cDNA or gDNA.

Germline assignment: CDR1 SGHTA and CDR2 FQGNSA. The CDR3 loop spans 15 amino acids. V lost 0 bases and J lost 6; bases outside the gene matches: 3. Per the original methods: Reference gene primer amplification in the assay estimated nucleated cell counts. Data came from immunoSEQ multiplex PCR; TCRdb stores just in-frame clones and leaves some out. The D gene and trimming were derived from the DNA, and the V and J assignments and clone size from that table. Among 62,000 or so clones listed, roughly 80% were seen once. V is TRBV7-2 and J is TRBJ2-1; 9 positions match TRBD2. The origin of this receptor is a woman in her 40s with acute COVID-19. Sequencing was done on a sample of PBMCs or T cells enriched from blood (not recorded which). The CDR3 loop is CASSLASGGSNEQFF. CDR3 DNA sequence: TGTGCCAGCAGCTTAGCTAGCGGGGGAAGCAATGAGCAGTTCTTC.